This T cell receptor (beta chain) was recovered during a study of blood T cells in healthy people across ages. Overall study findings and caveats: Both naive CD4+ cell counts and diversity were greater in long-lived donors than in aged donors. Since the PBMCs were unsorted, naive and antigen-experienced cells could not be conclusively compared.

Trimming stripped 6 bases from V and 1 base from J, with 16 bases between. Germline CDR1 and CDR2: MDHEN and SYDVKM. The CDR3 is made up of 15 amino acids. Individuals who donated were healthy Caucasians from Russia aged roughly 6 to 95. Through a sample-barcoded 5' primer and a J-beta primer mix, a second PCR was run for roughly 7 to 11 cycles. Every molecule of cDNA carried a tag from a template-switch adaptor with 12 random nucleotides. TCRdb analysed the 5' RACE reads with MiXCR anew, one entry per CDR3 protein. The sample has almost 1 million distinct CDR3 sequences, roughly 47% seen once. This clonotype was counted a few times. The target antigen is unknown.

The chain links TRBV28 to TRBJ2-7, with D perhaps matching TRBD1 (8 bases). The sequence was collected from a woman aged 55-70 years in good health. Sequencing was carried out using blood. CDR3 loop: CASRGGDRKSYEQYF. CDR3 sequence (DNA): TGTGCCAGCAGGGGGGGGGACAGGAAATCCTACGAGCAGTACTTC.